The 25 T cell receptor beta chains reported below all come from one sample, sequenced in a study of beta chain features in type 1 diabetes. The authors reverse transcribed all of the isolated RNA, so sequencing captured expressed TCRB transcripts. The protocol was immunoSEQ multiplex PCR, while the TCRdb copy is restricted to in-frame clones and leaves out a portion. In the table there are 250,000 or so clones, approximately 70% of which are singletons. Sequencing was done on a sample of naive CD4+ T cells from blood. Source of these receptors: a man in his thirties or forties in good health.

This clone was observed a single time. V is TRBV9 and J is TRBJ2-3, with a weak D call TRBD1 (5 bases). The CDR3 loop spans 15 amino acids. V lost 3 bases, J lost 4 bases, and 15 bases lay in between. Germline V CDR1 and CDR2: SGDLS, YYNGEE. Here the CDR3 reads CASSDAAGWADTQYF. In DNA form, the CDR3 reads TGTGCCAGCAGCGACGCAGCAGGGTGGGCAGATACGCAGTATTTT.

This chain joins TRBV9 and TRBJ1-5; no clear D. Trimming stripped 6 bases from V and 1 base from J, with 11 bases between. There are 14 residues in the CDR3. Germline V lookup: CDR1 SGDLS, CDR2 YYNGEE. The DNA of the CDR3 is TGTGCCAGCATGGCTAGGAGGAGCAATCAGCCCCAGCATTTT. Protein sequence: CASMARRSNQPQHF. Based on the CDR3 plus reference TRBV9 and TRBJ1-5, the full variable domain is DSGVTQTPKHLITATGQRVTLRCSPRSGDLSVYWYQQSLDQGLQFLIQYYNGEERAKGNILERFSAQQFPDLHSELNLSSLELGDSALYFCASMARRSNQPQHFGDGTRLSIL.

As for this clone: Other DNA variants within this sample encode the same CDR3. The chain combines TRBV29-1 with TRBJ1-1; D is uncertain. The CDR3 sequence is 13 residues long. Trimming took 6 bases from V and 0 from J, leaving 11 bases between them. Germline-derived CDR1 and CDR2 are SQVTM and ANQGSEA. CDR3 nucleotide sequence: TGCAGCGTCGCCAGAGTCATGAACACTGAAGCTTTCTTT. It encodes CSVARVMNTEAFF.

The J gene is TRBJ2-1, the V gene TRBV5-1; 8 bases line up with TRBD2. The CDR3 runs 16 residues. The germline V gene has CDR1 SGHRS and CDR2 YFSETQ. V was clipped by 3 bases and J by 5 bases; unmatched bases: 10. DNA of the CDR3: TGCGCCAGCAGCTCGAGACGAGCGGGAGAAAACAATGAGCAGTTCTTC. It is translated as CASSSRRAGENNEQFF.

The chain is built from TRBV5-1 and TRBJ2-7; D perhaps matches TRBD2 (5 bases). The CDR3 runs to 14 residues. With 3 bases removed from V and 0 bases from J, the gap between germline ends came to 10 bases. The germline CDR1 and CDR2 sequences are SGHRS and YFSETQ. Written as DNA, the CDR3 is TGCGCCAGCAGCTGGGGAGCGTCCTCCTACGAGCAGTACTTC. As protein: CASSWGASSYEQYF.

The chain uses TRBV9 and TRBJ2-1; 12 bases are a match to TRBD2. Germline assignment: CDR1 SGDLS and CDR2 YYNGEE. The length of the CDR3 is 16 residues. After removal of 2 bases from V and 7 bases from J, the junction contained 7 bases not matched to a gene. As DNA, the CDR3 is TGTGCCAGCAGCGTCCTAGCGGGAGGGTACGGGAATGAGCAGTTCTTC. Translation gives CASSVLAGGYGNEQFF.

The chain combines TRBV7-9 with TRBJ2-2; tentative D call: TRBD1 (6 bases). V was shortened by 1 base and J by 0 bases, with 9 bases between the two germline ends. Germline values: CDR1 SEHNR, CDR2 FQNEAQ (reference sequence). The CDR3 is 16 amino acids. The CDR3 DNA reads as TGTGCCAGCAGCTTAGATGCAGGGGCGAACACCGGGGAGCTGTTTTTT. This sequence encodes CASSLDAGANTGELFF.

This clone came up a few times. The V call is TRBV29-1, the J call TRBJ2-7; TRBD1 matches 8 bases. This CDR3 region has 13 residues. The germline V gene encodes CDR1 SQVTM and CDR2 ANQGSEA. With 6 bases clipped from V and 5 bases from J, the junction kept 9 bases outside the gene matches. The CDR3 protein is CSVPGTGRDEQYF. CDR3 DNA sequence: TGCAGCGTCCCGGGGACAGGCCGGGACGAGCAGTACTTC.

J is TRBJ2-2 and V is TRBV29-1; D is undetermined. Germline V lookup: CDR1 SQVTM, CDR2 ANQGSEA. V lost 3 bases to trimming and J lost 1 base, with 9 bases between them. This CDR3 is 14 amino acids long. The CDR3 nucleotides are TGCAGCGTTGAGACGGCGTTGAACACCGGGGAGCTGTTTTTT. Its protein is CSVETALNTGELFF.

The CDR3 nucleotides are TGTGCCAGCAGCGTAGAAGGCTACCAAGAGACCCAGTACTTC. Translated, it gives CASSVEGYQETQYF. The chain employs TRBV9 and TRBJ2-5; D is ambiguous. Germline V lookup: CDR1 SGDLS, CDR2 YYNGEE. The CDR3 is 14 amino acids. Trimming pared 0 bases from V and 0 bases from J, leaving 6 bases between. The full variable domain, its missing parts supplied by reference TRBV9 and TRBJ2-5, is DSGVTQTPKHLITATGQRVTLRCSPRSGDLSVYWYQQSLDQGLQFLIQYYNGEERAKGNILERFSAQQFPDLHSELNLSSLELGDSALYFCASSVEGYQETQYFGPGTRLLVL.

The gene calls are TRBV10-3 and TRBJ2-4; 7 bases are a match to TRBD2. The CDR3 totals 13 residues. J lost 9 bases, V lost 4 bases, and 6 bases had no gene match. CDR1 ENHRY and CDR2 SYGVKD come from the germline V gene. This CDR3 is CAISGTSGTIQYF. DNA for the CDR3: TGTGCCATCAGTGGGACTAGTGGTACCATTCAGTACTTC.

A few counts support this clone. V is TRBV9 and J is TRBJ2-1; D uncertain. The V end was cut by 1 base, the J end by 9 bases, with 11 bases between. CDR3 size: 13 residues. Germline lookup yields CDR1 SGDLS and CDR2 YYNGEE. DNA for the CDR3: TGTGCCAGCAGCGTAATAGATAGGAGTGAGCAGTTCTTC. Protein sequence: CASSVIDRSEQFF.

This clone was seen a handful of times. The gene calls are TRBV30 and TRBJ1-2; perhaps TRBD1 as D (6 bases). V lost 0 bases and J lost 2, with 10 bases in between. CDR3 length equals 14 residues. Per germline, CDR1 GTSNPN and CDR2 SVGIG (reference sequence). Written as DNA, the CDR3 is TGTGCCTGGAGTGTACAACAGGGAAACTATGGCTACACCTTC. Its protein product is CAWSVQQGNYGYTF. Full variable domain (remainder filled in from reference TRBV30 and TRBJ1-2): SQTIHQWPATLVQPVGSPLSLECTVEGTSNPNLYWYRQAAGRGLQLLFYSVGIGQISSEVPQNLSASRPQDRQFILSSKKLLLSDSGFYLCAWSVQQGNYGYTFGSGTRLTVV.

The chain joins TRBV30 to TRBJ1-6; TRBD1 is a possible D gene (5 bases). The CDR3 runs 14 residues. Germline CDR1 and CDR2: GTSNPN and SVGIG (reference sequence). Trimming left V 8 bases short and J 0 bases short, with 11 bases between. CDR3 sequence: CAHGTSSYNSPLHF. CDR3 nucleotides: TGTGCCCACGGGACTAGCTCCTATAATTCACCCCTCCACTTT.

This chain joins TRBV15 and TRBJ2-3; D not certain. Germline CDR1 LNHNV, CDR2 YYDKDF (reference sequence). This CDR3 spans 12 amino acids. V was cut by 4 bases and J by 2 bases, with 4 bases left in between. The CDR3 is CATSTYTDTQYF. DNA of the CDR3: TGTGCCACCAGCACTTACACAGATACGCAGTATTTT.

In its sample, this clone was seen a few times. This CDR3 reads CATSRVRRSSGANVLTF. DNA of the CDR3: TGTGCCACCAGCAGAGTAAGGAGGAGCTCTGGGGCCAACGTCCTGACTTTC. J is TRBJ2-6 and V is TRBV15; D might be TRBD2 (5 bases). Deletions cut 1 base from V and 0 bases from J, with 10 bases between. Germline V gene data show CDR1 as LNHNV and CDR2 as YYDKDF (reference sequence). The length of the CDR3 is 17 residues.

The chain uses TRBV30 and TRBJ2-5; D is undetermined. V shed 2 bases and J shed 5 bases, with 6 bases lying between them. The CDR3 loop spans 11 amino acids. CDR1 and CDR2 from the germline V gene are GTSNPN and SVGIG (reference sequence). The chain's CDR3 is CAWSNGETQYF. CDR3 DNA: TGTGCCTGGAGTAACGGGGAGACCCAGTACTTC.

The V gene is TRBV4-2, the J gene TRBJ1-1; D not certain. V gave up 1 base and J gave up 6 bases, with 6 bases separating them. This CDR3 comprises 12 residues. Germline V gives CDR1 LGHNA, CDR2 YNFKEQ. The CDR3 coding sequence is TGTGCCAGCAGCCAAGTAGAAGCTGAAGCTTTCTTT. Translated: CASSQVEAEAFF.

This chain uses TRBV30 with TRBJ2-1; 11 bases agree with TRBD2. The CDR3 is 14 residues long. Germline CDR1 reads GTSNPN; CDR2 reads SVGIG (reference sequence). V shed 5 bases and J 6 bases; nucleotides not matched to a gene: 6. This CDR3 reads CAWVSGRAGNEQFF. The CDR3 DNA follows: TGTGCCTGGGTTAGCGGGAGGGCAGGCAATGAGCAGTTCTTC. The entire variable domain, with the rest obtained from reference TRBV30 and TRBJ2-1, is as follows: SQTIHQWPATLVQPVGSPLSLECTVEGTSNPNLYWYRQAAGRGLQLLFYSVGIGQISSEVPQNLSASRPQDRQFILSSKKLLLSDSGFYLCAWVSGRAGNEQFFGPGTRLTVL.

V gene TRBV5-5 combines with J gene TRBJ2-3, with TRBD2 as a possible D gene (5 bases). Germline V CDR1 and CDR2: SGHKS, YYEKEE (reference sequence). The CDR3 is 14 residues long. The V end lost 0 bases, the J end lost 1 base, and 6 bases lay between the germline ends. This CDR3 is CASSLVRGTDTQYF. Here the CDR3 DNA reads TGTGCCAGCAGCTTGGTGCGGGGCACAGATACGCAGTATTTT.

The chain combines TRBV7-9 with TRBJ2-3; 8 nucleotides line up with TRBD2. This CDR3 is 15 amino acids long. Germline assignment: CDR1 SEHNR and CDR2 FQNEAQ (reference sequence). V was pared by 5 bases and J by 4 bases, with 8 bases of the junction left unmatched. The CDR3 protein is CASSPGLVEADTQYF. The CDR3 DNA is TGTGCCAGCAGCCCGGGACTAGTCGAAGCAGATACGCAGTATTTT.

The chain joins TRBV29-1 to TRBJ1-1, with 11 bases matching TRBD1. With V trimmed by 7 bases and J by 4 bases, 8 bases remained unmatched. The CDR3 covers 14 residues. The V gene's germline CDR1 is SQVTM and CDR2 ANQGSEA. DNA of the CDR3: TGCAGCGCCCAAACGGGGACAGGGGGCACTGAAGCTTTCTTT. As protein: CSAQTGTGGTEAFF.

Only one count was recorded for this clone. V and J are TRBV4-2 and TRBJ1-3; D gene uncertain. Germline CDR1 reads LGHNA; CDR2 reads YNFKEQ. The CDR3 length is 13 residues. Trimming left V 4 bases short and J 1 base short, with 5 bases between. CDR3 bases: TGTGCCAGCAGCCCAGAATCTGGAAACACCATATATTTT. Translated, it gives CASSPESGNTIYF.

The V call is TRBV28, the J call TRBJ2-1; 7 nucleotides match TRBD1. The V gene end was trimmed by 2 bases and the J gene end by 8 bases; junction bases not matched to a gene: 3. Germline-derived CDR1 and CDR2 are MDHEN and SYDVKM. The CDR3 totals 13 residues. This CDR3 is CASSLGQEDEQFF. The CDR3 DNA is TGTGCCAGCAGTTTAGGACAGGAGGATGAGCAGTTCTTC. The full variable domain, in which reference TRBV28 and TRBJ2-1 provide the parts outside the CDR3, is DVKVTQSSRYLVKRTGEKVFLECVQDMDHENMFWYRQDPGLGLRLIYFSYDVKMKEKGDIPEGYSVSREKKERFSLILESASTNQTSMYLCASSLGQEDEQFFGPGTRLTVL.

This clone was seen once. This chain uses TRBV30 with TRBJ1-1, with a possible D match to TRBD1 (6 bases). The ends were cut back, 1 base at V and 7 bases at J, with 10 bases in the middle. The germline V gene encodes CDR1 GTSNPN and CDR2 SVGIG (reference sequence). This CDR3 comprises 12 residues. CDR3 nucleotide sequence: TGTGCCTGGAGTGCACAGGGCGATGAAGCTTTCTTT. It yields the protein CAWSAQGDEAFF.